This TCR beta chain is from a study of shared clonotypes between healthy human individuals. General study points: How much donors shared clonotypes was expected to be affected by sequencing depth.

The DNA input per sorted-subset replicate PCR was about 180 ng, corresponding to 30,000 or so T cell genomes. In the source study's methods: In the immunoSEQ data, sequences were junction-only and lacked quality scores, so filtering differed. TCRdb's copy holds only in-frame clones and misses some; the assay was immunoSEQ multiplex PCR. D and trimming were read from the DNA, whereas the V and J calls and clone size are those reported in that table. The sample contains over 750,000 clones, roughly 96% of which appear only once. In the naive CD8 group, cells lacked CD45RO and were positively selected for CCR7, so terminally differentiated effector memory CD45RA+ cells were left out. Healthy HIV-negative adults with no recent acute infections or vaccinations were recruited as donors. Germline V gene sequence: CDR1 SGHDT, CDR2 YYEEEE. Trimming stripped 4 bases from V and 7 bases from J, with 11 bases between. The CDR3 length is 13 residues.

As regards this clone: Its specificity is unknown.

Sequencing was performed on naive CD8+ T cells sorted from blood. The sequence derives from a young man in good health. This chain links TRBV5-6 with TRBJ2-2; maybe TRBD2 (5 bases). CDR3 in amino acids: CASSEGTRGELFF. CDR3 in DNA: TGTGCCAGCAGCGAGGGAACGCGCGGGGAGCTGTTTTTT.